The 25 T cell receptor beta chains in this list originate from one sample, sequenced in a study of tumor-infiltrating lymphocytes in primary liver carcinoma. The tissue used was unsorted bulk material of 20-30 mg. RNA and DNA were co-extracted from it with the AllPrep DNA/RNA mini kit. Starting from around 500 ng of total RNA, TCR beta cDNA was produced with a primer in the constant region. Three nested multiplex PCR rounds, a slightly modified ARM-PCR, produced the libraries for TCR beta. TRBV1-TRBV30 forward primers and a C-beta reverse primer were used in the first two PCR rounds, which each ran for ten to eleven cycles. TCRdb re-analysed the multiplex PCR reads in MiXCR, keeping a single row per CDR3 protein. The sample includes under 150,000 distinct CDR3 sequences, 55% to 70% of them seen just once. The sequencing input was tumor-adjacent normal liver tissue. Receptor source: a woman aged 55-75 years with primary liver carcinoma and hepatitis B virus infection.

In the case of this clonotype: The junction differs from germline at one of its ends, possibly a read error. The rearrangement links TRBV4-1 to TRBJ2-5; D is possibly TRBD1 (5 bases). The CDR3 contains 16 residues. Germline V gives CDR1 MGHRA, CDR2 YSYEKL. The CDR3 is CASSQELRISGETQYF. The CDR3 DNA follows: TGCGCCAGTAGCCAAGAGCTACGTATATCAGGGGAGACCCAGTACTTC.

With respect to this clonotype: One end of the junction is discordant with germline, which a read error may explain. The J gene is TRBJ1-2, the V gene TRBV7-8, with TRBD1 identical over 8 bases. This CDR3 comprises 14 residues. From germline, CDR1 is SGHVS and CDR2 FQNEAQ. In nucleotides, the CDR3 is TGTGCCAGCAGCCCGGGACAGGTGAACTATGGCTACATCTTC. Amino acids: CASSPGQVNYGYIF.

With respect to this clonotype: This is likely a read error, given that the CDR3 carries no conserved phenylalanine or tryptophan at its end. The CDR3 loop reads CANSYSPFAGSNTGELFS. The CDR3 DNA follows: TGTGCCAACAGTTACTCCCCCTTTGCGGGATCGAACACCGGGGAGCTGTTTTCT. This chain uses TRBV6-2 or TRBV6-3 with TRBJ2-2, with D possibly matching TRBD2 (6 bases). This CDR3 comprises 18 residues. CDR1 MNHEY and CDR2 SVGEGT come from the germline V gene.

Worth noting for this clonotype: The junction and the germline gene differ at one end; a read error may be behind it. The chain has TRBV24-1 and TRBJ2-1, with D maybe TRBD1 (6 bases). The CDR3 loop spans 16 amino acids. Germline values: CDR1 KGHDR, CDR2 SFDVKD. CDR3 in amino acids: CATSDDQGTPYNGQFF. CDR3 coding DNA: TGTGCCACCAGTGATGACCAGGGGACCCCCTACAATGGGCAGTTCTTC.

As concerns this clonotype: This clone may be a read error of a much larger clone one base away. The chain recombines TRBV28 with TRBJ1-6; D unclear. The CDR3 runs to 16 residues. With 6 bases removed from V and 4 bases from J, the gap between germline ends came to 16 bases. Germline CDR1 MDHEN, CDR2 SYDVKM. For the CDR3, the DNA is TGTGCCAGCAGCCCCAGACGGACGAGGTATAATTCACCCCTCCACTTT. Protein product: CASSPRRTRYNSPLHF.

This clonotype was seen a handful of times. A much more abundant neighbour one base away suggests this may be a read error. The rearrangement uses TRBV4-2 and TRBJ1-1; D gene ambiguous. Germline V gene lookup returns CDR1 LGHNA and CDR2 YNFKEQ. This CDR3 has 14 amino acids. The CDR3 region is CASNQESGNTEAFF. The CDR3 bases are TGTGCCAGCAACCAAGAAAGTGGGAACACTGAAGCTTTCTTT.

About this clonotype itself: The junction differs from germline at one of its ends, possibly a read error. The chain is built from TRBV12-3 or TRBV12-4 and TRBJ2-3; a weak D match, TRBD1 (5 bases). This CDR3 is built from 13 residues. The CDR3: CVSSKGFTDTQYF. The CDR3 nucleotides are TGTGTCAGCAGCAAGGGGTTCACAGATACGCAGTATTTT.

A word on this clonotype: An end of the junction does not agree with germline; a read error may underlie this. The rearrangement joins TRBV7-9 to TRBJ2-7, with 10 bases fitting TRBD2. The CDR3 loop spans 16 amino acids. CDR1 is SEHNR and CDR2 is FQNEAQ in the germline V gene (reference sequence). CDR3 region: CASSIAVPSGSYEQYF. DNA of the CDR3: TGTGCCAGCAGCATAGCGGTCCCTAGCGGGAGCTACGAGCAGTACTTC.

Note on this clonotype: One junction end disagrees with the germline gene, perhaps due to a read error. The chain joins TRBV5-1 to TRBJ2-2; D remains ambiguous. The CDR3 sequence is 14 residues long. Germline CDR1 reads SGHRS; CDR2 reads YFSETQ. The CDR3: CTSKGSVGPGELFF. CDR3 coding DNA: TGCACCAGCAAAGGTTCGGTAGGGCCCGGGGAGCTGTTTTTT.

This clonotype was picked up many times. The chain has TRBV28 and TRBJ1-5; possible D gene TRBD1, 5 bases. Deletions cut 6 bases from V and 0 bases from J, with 18 bases between. This CDR3 comprises 17 residues. CDR1 MDHEN and CDR2 SYDVKM come from the germline V gene. CDR3 DNA sequence: TGTGCCAGCAGCCTTCGGGGCCCGGGTTATAGCAATCAGCCCCAGCATTTT. It encodes CASSLRGPGYSNQPQHF.

Notes on this clonotype: Its ends do not fully match the called genes, so a read error is possible. The rearrangement uses TRBV11-2 and TRBJ2-1; no reliable D call. The CDR3 loop spans 11 amino acids. The V gene's germline CDR1 is SGHAT and CDR2 FQNNGV. The CDR3 bases are TGTGCCAGCAGCCTACAGAATGAGCAACTCTTC. Its protein is CASSLQNEQLF.

In DNA, the CDR3 is TGTGCCAGCACTCTCTACCGGACTGGCCACGGGGAGCTGTTTTTT. Protein product: CASTLYRTGHGELFF. The chain carries TRBV28 and TRBJ2-2, with D possibly being TRBD2 (5 bases). The V and J ends lost 7 bases and 7 bases respectively, with 19 bases between them. The CDR3 spans 15 residues. Germline loops: CDR1 MDHEN, CDR2 SYDVKM. Full variable domain (remainder filled in from reference TRBV28 and TRBJ2-2): DVKVTQSSRYLVKRTGEKVFLECVQDMDHENMFWYRQDPGLGLRLIYFSYDVKMKEKGDIPEGYSVSREKKERFSLILESASTNQTSMYLCASTLYRTGHGELFFGEGSRLTVL.

The table lists this clonotype with a few counts. A clone one base away is much larger, so this may be a read error. V is TRBV15 and J is TRBJ2-2, with a tentative D call TRBD2 (5 bases). The CDR3 loop spans 14 amino acids. Per the germline V gene, CDR1 is LNHNV and CDR2 is YYDKDF (reference sequence). Trimming stripped 5 bases from V and 4 bases from J, with 11 bases between. This CDR3 is CATSETTSTGELFF. CDR3 bases: TGTGCCACCAGCGAGACTACGAGCACCGGGGAGCTGTTTTTT.

The genes are TRBV29-1 and TRBJ1-1; D is unresolved. Per germline, CDR1 SQVTM and CDR2 ANQGSEA. The CDR3 is 14 amino acids. V lost 4 bases to trimming and J lost 1 base, with 13 bases between them. The CDR3 sequence: CSVVGGPPNTEAFF. CDR3 in DNA: TGCAGCGTTGTGGGTGGACCCCCGAACACTGAAGCTTTCTTT.

This chain links TRBV12-3 or TRBV12-4 with TRBJ1-5, with D unclear. The DNA end lines up better with TRBJ2-3; the J call may be wrong. This CDR3 is 13 amino acids long. This CDR3 is CASSLVGNQPQYF. The CDR3 DNA sequence: TGTGCCAGCAGTTTAGTAGGAAATCAGCCTCAGTATTTT.

Turning to this clonotype: At one of its ends the junction is not consistent with the germline gene, which may arise from a read error. The DNA of the CDR3 is TGTGCCAGCAATTTAGGGAGCGGGAGGCCGGGGTTCTTC. This sequence encodes CASNLGSGRPGFF. The chain recombines TRBV28 with TRBJ2-1; 9 bases map to TRBD2. CDR1 is MDHEN, CDR2 SYDVKM, per germline. The CDR3 spans 13 residues. Full variable domain (remainder filled in from reference TRBV28 and TRBJ2-1): DVKVTQSSRYLVKRTGEKVFLECVQDMDHENMFWYRQDPGLGLRLIYFSYDVKMKEKGDIPEGYSVSREKKERFSLILESASTNQTSMYLCASNLGSGRPGFFGPGTRLTVL.

This clonotype showed up just once. The junction and the germline gene differ at one end; a read error may be behind it. This chain uses TRBV29-1 with TRBJ2-6; TRBD1 might be the D (5 bases). CDR1 and CDR2 (germline): SQVTM, ANQGSEA. This CDR3 spans 14 amino acids. DNA for the CDR3: TGTATCGTTGATGCCGGCTCTGGGGCCAACGTCCTTACTTTC. This sequence encodes CIVDAGSGANVLTF.

The chain joins TRBV6-5 to TRBJ2-1; tentative D call: TRBD2 (6 bases). The CDR3 extends over 16 amino acids. Germline values: CDR1 MNHEY, CDR2 SVGAGI. The CDR3 spells CVSSPPGLAAHNEQFF. CDR3 coding DNA: TGTGTCAGTAGTCCTCCGGGACTTGCGGCCCACAATGAGCAGTTCTTC.

Note on this clonotype: A much larger clonotype is one base distant, so this may be a read error. Because the CDR3 is missing its conserved closing phenylalanine or tryptophan, this is likely a read error. The rearrangement joins TRBV5-4 to TRBJ1-1; maybe TRBD1 (5 bases). The CDR3 extends over 13 amino acids. Germline V CDR1 and CDR2: SGHNT, YYREEE (reference sequence). V lost 6 bases and J 2 bases, leaving 11 bases between the germline ends. The CDR3 sequence: CASTQGRNTEAFS. Here the CDR3 DNA reads TGTGCCAGCACCCAGGGTCGAAACACTGAAGCTTTCTCT.

As concerns this clonotype: The junction does not match germline at one end; this may be a read error. This chain connects TRBV11-2 to TRBJ1-1; D uncertain. CDR1 and CDR2 (germline): SGHAT, FQNNGV. CDR3 length equals 13 residues. The CDR3 bases are TGTGCCGGCAGCTTACTTGAGAACATTGAAGCTTTCTTT. Translating it yields CAGSLLENIEAFF.

The chain employs TRBV10-3 and TRBJ2-3; 13 bases match TRBD2. Trimming removed 0 bases from V and 3 bases from J; junction bases left unmatched: 6. CDR3 length: 18 amino acids. The V gene's germline CDR1 is ENHRY and CDR2 SYGVKD. The CDR3 DNA is TGTGCCATCAGTGAGTCGAATAAGGGACTAGCGGGAACAGATACGCAGTATTTT. Amino acid sequence: CAISESNKGLAGTDTQYF.

As for this clonotype: The CDR3 does not close with the conserved phenylalanine or tryptophan, likely indicating a read error. No DNA is shown, since the ends of the CDR3 on it are uncertain; the CDR3 is the one TCRdb lists. J is TRBJ2-7 and V is TRBV11-2. The CDR3 is 14 amino acids long, termini counted. Looked up from germline, CDR1 is SGHAT and CDR2 is FQNNGV. The CDR3 reads CASSLAGRAYEQCY.

This clonotype was counted once. One end of the junction varies from germline; a read error may be responsible. V usage is TRBV11-2 and J usage is TRBJ2-7; TRBD2 aligns across 7 bases. The CDR3 covers 16 residues. Per germline, CDR1 SGHAT and CDR2 FQNNGV. CDR3 in amino acids: CASNYLSGKGAYEQYF. The CDR3 bases are TGTGCCAGCAACTATTTAAGCGGGAAAGGGGCCTACGAGCAGTATTTC.

The chain employs TRBV29-1 and TRBJ2-5; the D is unclear. This CDR3 is 13 amino acids long. The germline V gene has CDR1 SQVTM and CDR2 ANQGSEA. CDR3 sequence reads: CIVEVVSQETQYF. In nucleotides, the CDR3 is TGCATAGTTGAAGTCGTGTCCCAAGAGACCCAGTACTTC.

The chain couples TRBV10-2 to TRBJ1-5; D possibly matches TRBD1 or TRBD2 (5 bases each). The DNA matches TRBJ2-3 better at its end, which makes the J call doubtful. The V gene's germline CDR1 is WSHSY and CDR2 SAAADI. The length of the CDR3 is 16 residues. The CDR3 DNA reads TGCGCCAGCAGTGAGTCGTTGCCCGAACGGGGCCAGCCCCAGTATTTT. It translates to CASSESLPERGQPQYF.